This T cell receptor (beta chain) was recorded in a study of T cell repertoires in cytomegalovirus infection. On the study more broadly: CMV infection together with matching HLA type was indicated by public TCR beta signatures.

The CDR3 runs 12 residues. Germline V CDR1 and CDR2: KGHSH, LQKENI. TCRdb reprocessed the reads with MiXCR, giving one entry per CDR3 protein. The data show around 450,000 distinct CDR3 sequences, approximately 32% seen once. For this clonotype: Mismatch with germline at one junction end may stem from a read error.

This chain connects TRBV18 to TRBJ2-3; D is uncertain. What was sequenced was PBMCs. This TCR was recovered from a human donor in good health (CMV status not recorded). Some clones in this sample may be carry-over from other donors' samples. The CDR3 bases are TGTGCCAGCTCACCGGAATCAGATACGAAGTATTTT. Translated: CASSPESDTKYF.